These 10 T cell receptor beta chains share one sample of origin, sequenced in a study of T cell clonality in common variable immunodeficiency (dated by TCRdb to the mid-2010s). Receptor amplification or capture employed the immunoSEQ multiplex PCR assay. In TCRdb, the immuneACCESS table is reduced to in-frame sequences with V and J assigned. These tables do not hold every clone; where another copy was compared, an unresolved V gene accounts for under half, and the others remain unexplained. This sample has about 81,000 clones in the table, none counted a single time. The ten largest account for approximately 0.81% of the sample. The sample comprised peripheral blood mononuclear cells. The source is a person aged 18-70 years in good health.

This clone was counted ten times or more. The sequence runs out 3 residues before the end of the CDR3; the remainder is reconstructed from the germline J gene. The V gene is TRBV18, the J gene TRBJ2-7; TRBD1 matches at 8 bases. The J segment lost 4 bases and the V segment lost 2 bases, leaving 10 bases of the junction unmatched. CDR3 length: 16 amino acids. The germline gives CDR1 KGHSH, CDR2 LQKENI. The CDR3 reads CASSPFDRGVGYEQYF. The DNA read from the CDR3 is TGTGCCAGCTCACCATTCGACAGGGGAGTGGGATACGAG.

In its sample, this clone was seen many times. The CDR3 goes on 3 residues after the read ends, and that part is filled in from the germline J gene. The chain combines TRBV20-1 with TRBJ1-4, with 9 bases aligning to TRBD1. J was trimmed by 4 bases and V by 3 bases; bases with no gene match: 9. CDR1 and CDR2 from the germline V gene are DFQATT and SNEGSKA (reference sequence). This CDR3 has 16 residues. The CDR3 reads CSARGDRVRDNEKLFF. CDR3 DNA (partial): TGCAGTGCTAGGGGGGACAGGGTGAGGGATAATGAAAAA.

This clone was detected many times. The CDR3 is cut off 3 residues early in the read; its end comes from the germline J gene. V gene TRBV2 combines with J gene TRBJ2-7; no reliable D call. V dropped 7 bases and J dropped 5 bases, with 6 bases sitting between them. The CDR3 has 10 amino acids. From germline, CDR1 is SNHLY and CDR2 FYNNEI. Partial CDR3 DNA: TGTGCCAGCAACGGTAACGAG. Amino acids: CASNGNE. In full, the CDR3 reads CASNGNEQYF.

On this clone: Coverage ceases 3 residues before the CDR3 finishes, and the germline J gene fills in the end. The gene calls are TRBV7-3 and TRBJ2-7; D gene unclear. The CDR3 extends over 15 amino acids. Germline-derived CDR1 and CDR2 are SGHTA and FQGTGA. V gave up 11 bases and J gave up 4 bases, with 24 bases separating them. Incomplete CDR3 DNA: TGTGCCGACGACCGATCGAAGGTAGCTGAGTACGAG. Its translation is CADDRSKVAEYE. The entire CDR3 protein is CADDRSKVAEYEQYF.

In its sample, this clone was seen many times. The read terminates 3 residues ahead of where the CDR3 ends, so the germline J gene completes it. This sequence joins TRBV5-1 and TRBJ2-1; D may be TRBD1 (6 bases). The germline V gene has CDR1 SGHRS and CDR2 YFSETQ. The CDR3 has 14 residues. Trimming cost V 4 bases and J 6 bases, with 14 bases left between them. CDR3 bases read: TGCGCCAGCAGCAACTTCGTGGGGGCCAATGAG. Translation: CASSNFVGANE. The whole CDR3 region reads CASSNFVGANEQFF.

The DNA read from the CDR3 is TGTGCCAGCAGCCCCAGCGGGGGGTACTACGAC. Amino acids: CASSPSGGYYD. The whole CDR3 reads CASSPSGGYYDYTF. The chain uses TRBV7-9 and TRBJ1-2; D perhaps matches TRBD1 (5 bases). Sequencing ends 3 residues short of the CDR3 end; the germline J gene provides the rest. The germline gives CDR1 SEHNR, CDR2 FQNEAQ (reference sequence). This CDR3 contains 14 residues.

In this sample, this clone turned up many times. The read stops 3 residues short of the end of the CDR3; the missing end is completed from the germline J gene. The chain employs TRBV2 and TRBJ2-1; 13 bases align to TRBD2. Germline CDR1 reads SNHLY; CDR2 reads FYNNEI. V lost 6 bases and J lost 3; bases outside the gene matches: 2. The CDR3 length is 15 residues. The CDR3 region is CASSRTSGSYNEQFF. The sequenced part of the CDR3 DNA is TGTGCCAGCAGCCGGACTAGCGGGAGCTACAATGAG. Drawing the rest from reference TRBV2 and TRBJ2-1, the complete variable domain is EPEVTQTPSHQVTQMGQEVILRCVPISNHLYFYWYRQILGQKVEFLVSFYNNEISEKSEIFDDQFSVERPDGSNFTLKIRSTKLEDSAMYFCASSRTSGSYNEQFFGPGTRLTVL.

This clone was counted many times. The CDR3 protein is CASSVSNQPQHF. CDR3 DNA, as far as it was read: TGCGCCAGCAGTGTAAGCAATCAGCCC. This chain joins TRBV10-1 and TRBJ1-5; D uncertain. Sequencing ends 3 residues short of the CDR3 end; the germline J gene provides the rest. The CDR3 covers 12 residues. Trimming took off 4 bases at V and 1 base at J, with 2 bases between the two ends. CDR1 and CDR2 (germline): WNHNN, SYGVQD (reference sequence).

This clone was observed at least ten times. The missing CDR3 end, 3 residues past where the read stops, is filled in from the germline J gene. The genes are TRBV19 and TRBJ1-4; D may be TRBD1 (6 bases). The CDR3 is made up of 15 amino acids. The V end lost 9 bases, the J end lost 0 bases, and 14 bases lay between the germline ends. The germline CDR1 and CDR2 sequences are LNHDA and SQIVND (reference sequence). The CDR3 here is CASQDRAATNEKLFF. The CDR3 DNA, read in part, is TGTGCCAGCCAGGACAGAGCTGCAACTAATGAAAAA. The full variable domain, with the rest looked up from reference TRBV19 and TRBJ1-4, is DGGITQSPKYLFRKEGQNVTLSCEQNLNHDAMYWYRQDPGQGLRLIYYSQIVNDFQKGDIAEGYSVSREKKESFPLTVTSAQKNPTAFYLCASQDRAATNEKLFFGSGTQLSVL.

This clone was found many times. Read sequence stops 3 residues before the CDR3 end, and the germline J gene provides the missing end. This chain uses TRBV12-3 or TRBV12-4 with TRBJ2-4; 10 bases are shared with TRBD1. The V and J ends lost 5 bases and 0 bases, in that order; junction bases with no gene match: 4. The CDR3 extends over 16 amino acids. The CDR3 sequence is CASSLGTGVAKNIQYF. The CDR3 DNA, read in part, is TGTGCCAGCAGTCTTGGGACAGGGGTAGCCAAAAACATT.